A selection of T cell receptor beta chains follows, all from one sample in a study of STAT5B mutations in CD4+ large granular lymphocyte leukemia. Assay: immunoSEQ multiplex PCR; the TCRdb copy retains only in-frame clones and omits some. The table lists almost 30,000 clones, roughly three quarters of them singletons. The sample taken for sequencing was CD4+ T cells from blood buffy coats. Receptor source: a human donor in good health. Each CDR3 is given with its conserved first and last residue. A D gene is named only where the DNA matches it firmly. Not all rows give a size; the values are once, few, many and, for expanded clones, a class.

v_gene	abundance	j_gene	d_gene	CDR3aa	CDR3nt
TRBV27	NA	TRBJ1-4	NA	CASSFRGGNEKLFF	TGTGCCAGCAGTTTTCGTGGGGGAAATGAAAAACTGTTTTTT
TRBV19	NA	TRBJ1-3	NA	CASSIGVRDNSGNTIYF	TGTGCCAGTAGTATCGGTGTAAGGGACAACTCTGGAAACACCATATATTTT
TRBV29-1	NA	TRBJ2-2	TRBD1	CSVTGGLPGGELFF	TGCAGCGTTACAGGGGGCCTTCCCGGCGGGGAGCTGTTTTTT
TRBV6-1	NA	TRBJ2-3	NA	CASRRDTDTQYF	TGTGCCAGCAGGCGGGACACAGATACGCAGTATTTT
TRBV9	NA	TRBJ1-3	NA	CASSVRADSGNTIYF	TGTGCCAGCAGCGTCAGGGCCGACTCTGGAAACACCATATATTTT
TRBV4-3	NA	TRBJ2-1	NA	CASSQDRNEQFF	TGCGCCAGCAGCCAAGATCGCAATGAGCAGTTCTTC
TRBV6-4	NA	TRBJ2-3	NA	CAPGSTDTQYF	TGTGCCCCGGGGTCCACAGATACGCAGTATTTT
TRBV28	NA	TRBJ1-6	NA	CASSFARNSPLHF	TGTGCCAGCAGTTTTGCACGAAATTCACCCCTCCACTTT
TRBV29-1	NA	TRBJ2-3	NA	CSVSRDSTDTQYF	TGCAGCGTTTCTAGGGATAGCACAGATACGCAGTATTTT
TRBV5-4	NA	TRBJ1-5	NA	CASSLWADNQPQHF	TGTGCCAGCAGCTTGTGGGCGGACAATCAGCCCCAGCATTTT
TRBV5-1	NA	TRBJ2-7	NA	CASSFEADKTYEQYF	TGCGCCAGCAGCTTCGAGGCGGACAAGACATACGAGCAGTACTTC
TRBV19	NA	TRBJ2-1	NA	CASSITVWSSYNEQFF	TGTGCCAGTAGTATAACAGTATGGAGCTCCTACAATGAGCAGTTCTTC
TRBV5-1	NA	TRBJ2-2	NA	CASTQTHPVGELFF	TGCGCCAGCACTCAAACCCACCCCGTCGGGGAGCTGTTTTTT
TRBV19	NA	TRBJ2-1	TRBD2	CASSIGGGSYNEQFF	TGTGCCAGTAGTATTGGCGGGGGCTCCTACAATGAGCAGTTCTTC
TRBV7-9	NA	TRBJ1-2	NA	CASSLDRVDGYTF	TGTGCCAGCAGCTTAGACAGGGTCGATGGCTACACCTTC
TRBV5-1	NA	TRBJ2-3	NA	CASSLQPGQSTDTQYF	TGCGCCAGCAGCTTGCAACCGGGACAAAGCACAGATACGCAGTATTTT
TRBV27	NA	TRBJ2-2	NA	CASSARPENTGELFF	TGTGCCAGCAGTGCCCGCCCAGAGAACACCGGGGAGCTGTTTTTT
TRBV11-2	NA	TRBJ2-1	NA	CASSFDRSYNEQFF	TGTGCCAGCAGTTTCGACAGGTCCTACAATGAGCAGTTCTTC
TRBV6-1	NA	TRBJ1-5	TRBD1	CASSADRAVNQPQHF	TGTGCCAGCAGTGCGGACAGGGCGGTCAATCAGCCCCAGCATTTT
TRBV7-9	NA	TRBJ2-7	TRBD1	CASSPTGVGWGEQYF	TGTGCCAGCAGCCCCACAGGGGTGGGGTGGGGCGAGCAGTACTTC
TRBV7-9	NA	TRBJ1-2	NA	CASNPSINYGYTF	TGTGCCAGCAACCCTTCCATTAACTATGGCTACACCTTC
TRBV11-3	NA	TRBJ2-5	NA	CASSLGTGVQETQYF	TGTGCCAGCAGCTTAGGAACGGGGGTCCAAGAGACCCAGTACTTC
TRBV7-9	few	TRBJ2-4	TRBD2	CASSSSILAGEIQYF	TGTGCCAGCAGCTCATCTATACTAGCGGGGGAGATTCAGTACTTC
TRBV19	few	TRBJ1-5	NA	CASSALVGQPQHF	TGTGCCAGTAGTGCCCTAGTGGGGCAGCCCCAGCATTTT
TRBV5-6	NA	TRBJ2-1	NA	CASSLVGAVNEQFF	TGTGCCAGCAGCTTGGTCGGGGCGGTGAATGAGCAGTTCTTC
TRBV12-5	NA	TRBJ1-1	NA	CASGLPPQYTEAFF	TGTGCTAGTGGTTTGCCCCCACAGTACACTGAAGCTTTCTTT
TRBV5-4	NA	TRBJ1-1	TRBD1	CASSLAGGGNTEAFF	TGTGCCAGCAGCTTGGCAGGGGGTGGAAACACTGAAGCTTTCTTT
TRBV15	NA	TRBJ2-1	NA	CATSREDWEKQFF	TGTGCCACCAGCAGAGAGGATTGGGAAAAGCAGTTCTTC
TRBV25-1	NA	TRBJ1-6	NA	CASRSGTADSPLHF	TGTGCCAGCAGAAGCGGGACGGCCGATTCACCCCTCCACTTT
TRBV6-1	NA	TRBJ1-2	NA	CASSEGLGGNNYGYTF	TGTGCCAGCAGTGAAGGGTTGGGGGGAAATAACTATGGCTACACCTTC
TRBV5-6	NA	TRBJ2-6	NA	CASSLLSTGANVLTF	TGTGCCAGCAGCTTGCTATCCACTGGGGCCAACGTCCTGACTTTC